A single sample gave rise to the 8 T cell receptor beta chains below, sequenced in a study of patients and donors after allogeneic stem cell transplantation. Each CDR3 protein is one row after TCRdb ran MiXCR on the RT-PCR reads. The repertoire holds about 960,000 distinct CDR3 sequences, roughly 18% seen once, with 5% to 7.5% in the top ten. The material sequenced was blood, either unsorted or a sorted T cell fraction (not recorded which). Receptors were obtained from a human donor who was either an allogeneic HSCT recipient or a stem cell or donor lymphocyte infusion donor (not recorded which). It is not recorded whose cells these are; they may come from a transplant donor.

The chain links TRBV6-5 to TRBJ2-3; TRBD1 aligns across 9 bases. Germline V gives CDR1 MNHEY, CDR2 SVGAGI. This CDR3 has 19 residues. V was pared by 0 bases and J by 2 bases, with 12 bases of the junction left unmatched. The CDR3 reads CASSYSTRGQGPLTDTQYF. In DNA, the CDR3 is TGTGCCAGCAGTTACTCAACTAGAGGACAGGGGCCCCTCACAGATACGCAGTATTTT.

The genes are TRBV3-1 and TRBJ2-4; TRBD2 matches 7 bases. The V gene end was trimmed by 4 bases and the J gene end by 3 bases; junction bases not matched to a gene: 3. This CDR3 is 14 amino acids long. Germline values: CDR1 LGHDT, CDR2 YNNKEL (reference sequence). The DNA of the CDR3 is TGTGCCAGCAGCCCCCGGACTAGCAAAAACATTCAGTACTTC. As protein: CASSPRTSKNIQYF.

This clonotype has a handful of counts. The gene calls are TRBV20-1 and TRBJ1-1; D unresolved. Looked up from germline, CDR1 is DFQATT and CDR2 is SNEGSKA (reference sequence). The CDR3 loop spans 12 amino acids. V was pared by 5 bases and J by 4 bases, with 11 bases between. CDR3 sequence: CSADTRGTEAFF. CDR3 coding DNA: TGCAGTGCTGATACCCGGGGCACTGAAGCTTTCTTT.

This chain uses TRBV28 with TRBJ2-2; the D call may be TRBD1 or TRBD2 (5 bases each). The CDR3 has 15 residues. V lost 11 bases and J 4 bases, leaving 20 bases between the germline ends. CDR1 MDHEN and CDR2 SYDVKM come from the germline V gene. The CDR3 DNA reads TGTGCCGTACGAGAAGGGCAGGGAGTCACCGGGGAGCTGTTTTTT. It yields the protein CAVREGQGVTGELFF.

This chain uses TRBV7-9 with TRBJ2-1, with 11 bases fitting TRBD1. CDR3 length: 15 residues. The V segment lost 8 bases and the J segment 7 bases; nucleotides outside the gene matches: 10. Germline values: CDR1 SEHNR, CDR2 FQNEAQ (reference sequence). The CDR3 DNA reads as TGTGCCAGCTCCCGACCGGGACAGGGGGTAAATGAGCAGTTCTTC. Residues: CASSRPGQGVNEQFF.

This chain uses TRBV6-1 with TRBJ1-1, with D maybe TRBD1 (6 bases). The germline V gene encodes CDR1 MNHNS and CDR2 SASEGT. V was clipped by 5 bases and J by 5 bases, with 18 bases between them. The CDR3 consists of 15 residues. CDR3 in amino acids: CASSLGRGALTEAFF. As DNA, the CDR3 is TGTGCCAGCAGTCTTGGCAGGGGCGCGTTGACTGAAGCTTTCTTT.

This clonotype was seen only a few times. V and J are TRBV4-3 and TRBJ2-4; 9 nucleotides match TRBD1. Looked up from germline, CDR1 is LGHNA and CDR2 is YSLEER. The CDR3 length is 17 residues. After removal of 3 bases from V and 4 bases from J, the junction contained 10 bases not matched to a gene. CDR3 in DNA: TGCGCCAGCAGCCACAGACAGGGGGGCAGTTCAAAAAACATTCAGTACTTC. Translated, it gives CASSHRQGGSSKNIQYF.

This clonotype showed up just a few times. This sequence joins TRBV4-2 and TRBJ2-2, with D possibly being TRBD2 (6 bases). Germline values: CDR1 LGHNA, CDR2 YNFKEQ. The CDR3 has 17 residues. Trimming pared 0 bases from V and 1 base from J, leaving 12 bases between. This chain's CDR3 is CASSQDLWRGNTGELFF. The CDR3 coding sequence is TGTGCCAGCAGCCAAGATCTGTGGCGGGGGAACACCGGGGAGCTGTTTTTT.